The sequence of this T cell receptor beta chain was determined in a study of identical twins. Whole-study findings and limits: For out-of-frame beta sequences, excess twin sharing was weaker. Conclusions were drawn cross-sectionally by statistical analysis, without following the same donors.

A single record per CDR3 protein comes from TCRdb applying MiXCR to the 5' RACE reads. The data show over 500,000 distinct CDR3 sequences, 22% seen once. This clonotype occurred a few times. Its target is not known. This same sample was also part of a study on T cells expressing NK-cell markers. From that paper: In the group of eight sequenced donors, seven were HCMV-seropositive and one was seronegative. In a handful of donors, dominant clonotypes made up about 25-60.1% of CD3+CD56-NKG2C+ cells.

The sequencing sample was made of CD4+ T cells sorted from blood. This TCR was sampled from a woman aged 18 to 35 in good health.

CDR3 loop: CSALNEKLFF. CDR3 DNA: TGCAGTGCTCTGAATGAAAAACTGTTTTTT. The chain joins TRBV20-1 to TRBJ1-4; D gene uncertain. The germline gives CDR1 DFQATT, CDR2 SNEGSKA (reference sequence). The germline V and J ends were trimmed by 5 bases and 5 bases, with 3 bases remaining between them. CDR3 size: 10 residues.